These 18 T cell receptor beta chains share one sample of origin, sequenced in a study of TIL therapy for anti-PD-1-resistant metastatic lung cancer (dated by TCRdb to about 2021). The time point label of this sample denotes: pre-treatment sample, taken before nivolumab and TIL therapy. The baseline tumor samples were excised metastases, mostly pleural nodules or supraclavicular lymph nodes, taken from the same resection that was used to grow TIL. The immunoSEQ v3 hsTCRB kit was used to amplify TCR beta CDR3 regions from genomic DNA through bias-controlled multiplex PCR. In its TCRdb copy, this immuneACCESS table keeps in-frame sequences only and misses some clones. Where compared with another copy, unresolved V genes explain less than half of these, and the others have no known cause. This sample lists over 25,000 clones; just under 75% were detected once. About 6.9% of the sample rests with the top ten.

Sequencing was performed on tumor tissue, taken at baseline. These receptors originate from a person between 30 and 80 years old with non-small cell lung cancer.

The chain recombines TRBV6-1 with TRBJ2-2, with D unresolved. Germline CDR1 is MNHNS and CDR2 is SASEGT. V shed 6 bases and J shed 5 bases, with 7 bases lying between them. The CDR3 covers 12 residues. The CDR3 reads CASSGLTGELFF. The CDR3, as DNA: TGTGCCAGCAGCGGGTTGACCGGGGAGCTGTTTTTT.

This clone has more than one count but fewer than ten. The chain couples TRBV6-1 to TRBJ2-7; D possibly corresponds to TRBD2 (6 bases). V lost 2 bases to trimming and J lost 3 bases, with 14 bases between them. This CDR3 spans 15 amino acids. Germline V lookup: CDR1 MNHNS, CDR2 SASEGT. CDR3 bases: TGTGCCAGCAGTGAAAGCGTAGGGACTGGCTACGAGCAGTACTTC. This translates into CASSESVGTGYEQYF.

The V and J genes are TRBV6-1 and TRBJ1-1; TRBD1 matches at 8 bases. J was trimmed by 6 bases and V by 5 bases; bases with no gene match: 11. The CDR3 has 15 residues. Germline V gene lookup returns CDR1 MNHNS and CDR2 SASEGT. The CDR3 DNA reads TGTGCCAGCAGTCGCGAGGACAGGGCGTCGGCTGAAGCTTTCTTT. Translating gives CASSREDRASAEAFF.

CDR3 nucleotides: TGTGCCAGCAGTCGGGAGGGGGGGCACGGTCAGCCCCAGCATTTT. Amino acids: CASSREGGHGQPQHF. The rearrangement joins TRBV2 to TRBJ1-5; tentatively, D is TRBD1 (6 bases). CDR1 SNHLY and CDR2 FYNNEI come from the germline V gene. The CDR3 covers 15 residues. The V end lost 5 bases, the J end lost 6 bases, and 17 bases lay between the germline ends.

The chain uses TRBV2 and TRBJ1-3; D gene uncertain. CDR3 size: 16 residues. Between the trimmed V and J ends, which lost 2 bases and 2 bases, there was a span of 13 bases. Per the germline V gene, CDR1 is SNHLY and CDR2 is FYNNEI. The CDR3 sequence is CASSESLVGTGNTIYF. For the CDR3, the DNA is TGTGCCAGCAGTGAATCTCTGGTGGGTACTGGAAACACCATATATTTT.

This chain connects TRBV19 to TRBJ2-5; TRBD2 might be the D (6 bases). The V gene lost 5 bases and the J gene lost 5 bases, with 12 bases spanning the gap. This CDR3 is 13 amino acids long. The germline V gene encodes CDR1 LNHDA and CDR2 SQIVND (reference sequence). In nucleotides, the CDR3 is TGTGCCAGTAGTCTCACGGGGGTGGAGACCCAGTACTTC. This codes for CASSLTGVETQYF.

The rearrangement joins TRBV4-2 to TRBJ2-1, with unresolved D. This CDR3 contains 14 residues. V was clipped by 1 base and J by 8 bases, with 12 bases between them. Germline values: CDR1 LGHNA, CDR2 YNFKEQ. The DNA for the CDR3 is TGTGCCAGCAGCCAAGGGGCCCAAGGCTATGAGCAGTTCTTC. Protein product: CASSQGAQGYEQFF.

The V and J genes are TRBV2 and TRBJ1-3; no clear D gene. V lost 3 bases and J 0 bases, leaving 9 bases between the germline ends. The germline V gene encodes CDR1 SNHLY and CDR2 FYNNEI. The CDR3 has 15 residues. The CDR3 region has the DNA TGTGCCAGCAGTGATCACGACTACTCTGGAAACACCATATATTTT. Its protein is CASSDHDYSGNTIYF.

The chain links TRBV7-2 to TRBJ2-7; 7 nucleotides line up with TRBD1. J lost 3 bases, V lost 3 bases, and 5 bases had no gene match. The CDR3 length is 14 residues. Per germline, CDR1 SGHTA and CDR2 FQGNSA. CDR3 nucleotide sequence: TGTGCCAGCAGCTTTCCGGGACAGATCTACGAGCAGTACTTC. Translated, it gives CASSFPGQIYEQYF.

The V call is TRBV10-3, the J call TRBJ2-7; 8 nucleotides agree with TRBD2. V shed 4 bases, J shed 0 bases, and the junction held 8 bases outside the gene matches. This CDR3 spans 16 amino acids. Germline V gives CDR1 ENHRY, CDR2 SYGVKD. Here the CDR3 DNA reads TGTGCCATCAGTGGAGCTAGCGGGCGGAGCTCCTACGAGCAGTACTTC. This sequence encodes CAISGASGRSSYEQYF.

The chain couples TRBV5-4 to TRBJ2-3, with 8 nucleotides matching TRBD2. The ends lost 4 bases at V and 3 bases at J; junction bases unmatched: 7. This CDR3 has 15 residues. Germline V gives CDR1 SGHNT, CDR2 YYREEE (reference sequence). As DNA, the CDR3 is TGTGCCAGCAGCGAGAGCGGGGGCGAGACAGATACGCAGTATTTT. This codes for CASSESGGETDTQYF.

This clone occurred once. The chain recombines TRBV7-9 with TRBJ2-7, with a weak D call TRBD1 (6 bases). Trimming cost V 5 bases and J 6 bases, with 17 bases left between them. From germline, CDR1 is SEHNR and CDR2 FQNEAQ (reference sequence). The CDR3 runs to 14 residues. The CDR3: CASSLRTGFGEQYF. The DNA for the CDR3 is TGTGCCAGCAGCCTACGAACAGGGTTCGGCGAGCAGTACTTC.

CDR3 amino acids: CASSGGLAGGPGTDTQYF. The CDR3 coding sequence is TGTGCCAGCAGTGGGGGCCTAGCGGGGGGGCCTGGCACAGATACGCAGTATTTT. The chain combines TRBV2 with TRBJ2-3, with 12 bases matching TRBD2. The CDR3 is 18 residues long. Trimming cost V 4 bases and J 1 base; bases outside gene matches: 9. Germline-derived CDR1 and CDR2 are SNHLY and FYNNEI.

The chain has TRBV5-4 and TRBJ1-2; 7 bases align to TRBD1. This CDR3 comprises 16 residues. Trimming cost V 4 bases and J 2 bases; bases outside gene matches: 11. From germline, CDR1 is SGHNT and CDR2 YYREEE (reference sequence). The CDR3 bases are TGTGCCAGCAGCAGTGACAGGGTCCGCTTCAACTATGGCTACACCTTC. Residues: CASSSDRVRFNYGYTF.

The chain combines TRBV7-2 with TRBJ2-6; the D is unclear. CDR3 length: 18 residues. Trimming took off 1 base at V and 0 bases at J, with 13 bases between the two ends. Per the germline V gene, CDR1 is SGHTA and CDR2 is FQGNSA. The CDR3 DNA is TGTGCCAGCAGCTTAGTGGCGCCGGACGGCTCTGGGGCCAACGTCCTGACTTTC. Protein sequence: CASSLVAPDGSGANVLTF.

This chain links TRBV6-5 with TRBJ2-1, with D unresolved. V was pared by 6 bases and J by 4 bases, with 10 bases between. The CDR3 contains 13 residues. Germline V lookup: CDR1 MNHEY, CDR2 SVGAGI. The CDR3 coding sequence is TGTGCCAGCAGCCCCCCCGTGTACAATGAGCAGTTCTTC. Protein sequence: CASSPPVYNEQFF.

The rearrangement joins TRBV11-2 to TRBJ2-3; no clear D gene. The CDR3 has 14 residues. The V gene lost 5 bases and the J gene lost 2 bases, with 11 bases spanning the gap. Germline lookup yields CDR1 SGHAT and CDR2 FQNNGV. CDR3 residues: CASSRAVDTDTQYF. CDR3 in DNA: TGTGCCAGCAGCCGCGCTGTGGACACAGATACGCAGTATTTT.

V usage is TRBV11-3 and J usage is TRBJ2-2; TRBD1 might be the D (5 bases). The CDR3 is 17 amino acids. V was cut by 2 bases and J by 4 bases, with 17 bases left in between. Germline V gene sequence: CDR1 SGHNT, CDR2 YENEEA. The CDR3 nucleotides read TGTGCCAGCAGCTTATCGGGCAGGGTAAGTGGCACCGGGGAGCTGTTTTTT. The encoded protein is CASSLSGRVSGTGELFF.